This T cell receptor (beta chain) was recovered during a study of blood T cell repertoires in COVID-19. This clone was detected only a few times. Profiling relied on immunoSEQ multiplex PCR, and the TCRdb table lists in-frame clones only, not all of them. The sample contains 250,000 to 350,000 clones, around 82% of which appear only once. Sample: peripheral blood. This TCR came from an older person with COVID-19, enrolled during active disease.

Written as DNA, the CDR3 is TGTGCCAGCAGCCAGACAGGGTCAACAAACACCATATATTTT. It translates to CASSQTGSTNTIYF. The gene calls are TRBV14 and TRBJ1-3; 7 bases map to TRBD1. After removal of 3 bases from V and 6 bases from J, the junction contained 5 bases not matched to a gene. CDR1 is SGHDN, CDR2 FVKESK, per germline. This CDR3 is built from 14 residues.